The 16 T cell receptor beta chains given below trace back to one sample, sequenced in a study of blood T cell repertoires in COVID-19. This table comes from immunoSEQ multiplex PCR, and its TCRdb copy is limited to in-frame clones, with some not included. The table records about 120,000 clones, roughly four fifths of them present only once. The material sequenced was peripheral blood. The origin of the receptors is a human donor in a cohort sampled during active COVID-19.

In DNA, the CDR3 is TGTGCCAGCAGCTCCGGGGGAAACACCATATATTTT. It codes for CASSSGGNTIYF. The rearrangement links TRBV11-3 to TRBJ1-3; D not resolved. V was clipped by 4 bases and J by 4 bases, with 5 bases between them. In germline, CDR1 is SGHNT, CDR2 YENEEA. The CDR3 is 12 residues long.

This chain links TRBV11-2 with TRBJ2-7; a possible D gene is TRBD2 (5 bases). The CDR3 has 15 amino acids. Trimming pared 0 bases from V and 2 bases from J, leaving 11 bases between. Germline CDR1 reads SGHAT; CDR2 reads FQNNGV. The CDR3 DNA follows: TGTGCCAGCAGCTTAGATTATTCGGGAACCTACGAGCAGTACTTC. Protein product: CASSLDYSGTYEQYF.

V gene TRBV19 combines with J gene TRBJ2-1; perhaps TRBD2 as D (5 bases). V lost 7 bases and J lost 0, with 16 bases in between. CDR1 LNHDA and CDR2 SQIVND come from the germline V gene (reference sequence). The CDR3 is 16 amino acids. The CDR3 reads CASTEHSVSSYNEQFF. The CDR3 DNA is TGTGCCAGTACCGAGCATAGCGTGAGCTCCTACAATGAGCAGTTCTTC.

The chain recombines TRBV2 with TRBJ1-1, with D hard to call. The CDR3 is made up of 11 amino acids. V lost 5 bases, J lost 8 bases, and 9 bases lay in between. CDR1 is SNHLY and CDR2 is FYNNEI in the germline V gene. CDR3 protein: CASSKGAEAFF. Written as DNA, the CDR3 is TGTGCCAGCAGTAAGGGAGCAGAAGCTTTCTTT. The full variable domain, with the rest looked up from reference TRBV2 and TRBJ1-1, is EPEVTQTPSHQVTQMGQEVILRCVPISNHLYFYWYRQILGQKVEFLVSFYNNEISEKSEIFDDQFSVERPDGSNFTLKIRSTKLEDSAMYFCASSKGAEAFFGQGTRLTVV.

The rearrangement uses TRBV19 and TRBJ2-7; 10 nucleotides agree with TRBD1. The CDR3 is 16 residues long. Trimming took 6 bases from V and 5 from J; bases not matched to a gene: 13. Germline assignment: CDR1 LNHDA and CDR2 SQIVND (reference sequence). The CDR3 loop is CASSPDSDRGFNEQYF. Here the CDR3 DNA reads TGTGCCAGTAGCCCAGACTCGGACAGGGGGTTTAACGAGCAGTACTTC. Together with reference TRBV19 and TRBJ2-7, the CDR3 gives the full variable domain: DGGITQSPKYLFRKEGQNVTLSCEQNLNHDAMYWYRQDPGQGLRLIYYSQIVNDFQKGDIAEGYSVSREKKESFPLTVTSAQKNPTAFYLCASSPDSDRGFNEQYFGPGTRLTVT.

The V gene is TRBV5-1, the J gene TRBJ1-3, with 8 bases matching TRBD1. Germline V gene lookup returns CDR1 SGHRS and CDR2 YFSETQ. After removal of 0 bases from V and 1 base from J, the junction contained 6 bases not matched to a gene. The CDR3 runs to 17 residues. CDR3: CASSLAWTGISGNTIYF. CDR3 sequence (DNA): TGCGCCAGCAGCTTGGCGTGGACAGGGATATCTGGAAACACCATATATTTT. Supplemented by reference TRBV5-1 and TRBJ1-3, the full variable domain reads KAGVTQTPRYLIKTRGQQVTLSCSPISGHRSVSWYQQTPGQGLQFLFEYFSETQRNKGNFPGRFSGRQFSNSRSEMNVSTLELGDSALYLCASSLAWTGISGNTIYFGEGSWLTVV.

The rearrangement uses TRBV10-3 and TRBJ2-7; TRBD1 aligns across 12 bases. There are 13 residues in the CDR3. J was trimmed by 6 bases and V by 8 bases; bases with no gene match: 5. The germline gives CDR1 ENHRY, CDR2 SYGVKD. In DNA form, the CDR3 reads TGTGCCATCTGTAGGGACAGGGGGCTCGAGCAGTACTTC. Protein product: CAICRDRGLEQYF.

This chain links TRBV28 with TRBJ2-1; D remains unclear. Deletions cut 5 bases from V and 2 bases from J, with 22 bases between. CDR3 length equals 18 residues. The germline gives CDR1 MDHEN, CDR2 SYDVKM. CDR3: CASSPDWPDRSAYNEQFF. The CDR3 DNA sequence: TGTGCCAGCAGTCCCGATTGGCCTGATCGGAGCGCCTACAATGAGCAGTTCTTC.

This chain uses TRBV27 with TRBJ2-7, with D unclear. Trimming left V 7 bases short and J 6 bases short, with 37 bases between. CDR1 is MNHEY, CDR2 SMNVEV, per germline (reference sequence). There are 20 residues in the CDR3. The CDR3 loop is CASTPLSQTHDWLLQTEQYF. CDR3 nucleotides: TGTGCCAGCACCCCCCTTAGTCAAACCCACGACTGGCTTCTCCAGACCGAGCAGTACTTC.

The V gene is TRBV15, the J gene TRBJ1-1, with 7 bases fitting TRBD1. Trimming took 11 bases from V and 1 from J; bases not matched to a gene: 7. CDR3 length: 13 amino acids. Germline V gene lookup returns CDR1 LNHNV and CDR2 YYDKDF (reference sequence). As DNA, the CDR3 is TGTGCCTCTCGGCGACAGGGGAACACTGAAGCTTTCTTT. Its protein product is CASRRQGNTEAFF.

This clone was seen a single time. The chain joins TRBV20-1 to TRBJ2-3, with D hard to call. V was cut by 3 bases and J by 0 bases, with 13 bases left in between. The CDR3 length is 15 residues. The germline CDR1 and CDR2 sequences are DFQATT and SNEGSKA (reference sequence). Written as DNA, the CDR3 is TGCAGTGCTAGTTGGCCCCGCGGTAGCACAGATACGCAGTATTTT. It is translated as CSASWPRGSTDTQYF.

V and J are TRBV7-9 and TRBJ2-2; TRBD2 matches 10 bases. CDR3 length: 13 residues. The germline V gene has CDR1 SEHNR and CDR2 FQNEAQ (reference sequence). Trimming removed 10 bases from V and 7 bases from J; junction bases left unmatched: 6. The CDR3 is CAIERGGSGELFF. CDR3 nucleotide sequence: TGTGCCATCGAGCGGGGGGGCAGCGGGGAGCTGTTTTTT.

The V gene is TRBV24-1, the J gene TRBJ2-7, with 7 bases aligning to TRBD1. Per the germline V gene, CDR1 is KGHDR and CDR2 is SFDVKD. V lost 4 bases, J lost 4 bases, and 6 bases stayed unmatched. This CDR3 contains 14 residues. CDR3 DNA sequence: TGTGCCACCAGTGACACGGGACAGACTTACGAGCAGTACTTC. This translates into CATSDTGQTYEQYF.

This chain links TRBV14 with TRBJ2-7; 9 nucleotides match TRBD1. Losses at the gene ends were 6 bases for V and 0 bases for J; bases not matched to a gene: 6. CDR1 is SGHDN, CDR2 FVKESK, per germline. The CDR3 has 15 residues. Written as DNA, the CDR3 is TGTGCCAGCAGTCTTACGGGACAGGGCTCCTACGAGCAGTACTTC. Protein: CASSLTGQGSYEQYF.

This clone showed up just once. The chain is built from TRBV19 and TRBJ2-3; D perhaps matches TRBD2 (6 bases). Germline V CDR1 and CDR2: LNHDA, SQIVND (reference sequence). This CDR3 region has 14 residues. V was cut by 7 bases and J by 4 bases, with 15 bases left in between. In DNA form, the CDR3 reads TGTGCCAGTACCGTAGGAGGGCCAGCAGATACGCAGTATTTT. Amino acid sequence: CASTVGGPADTQYF.

There are a few counts of this clone. The gene calls are TRBV13 and TRBJ1-1; 7 positions agree with TRBD1. This CDR3 has 15 amino acids. Germline V gene sequence: CDR1 PRHDT, CDR2 FYEKMQ (reference sequence). Trimming removed 3 bases from V and 0 bases from J; junction bases left unmatched: 4. Here the CDR3 DNA reads TGTGCCAGCAGCTTTGACAGGGCTTTGAACACTGAAGCTTTCTTT. This translates into CASSFDRALNTEAFF.